This T cell receptor beta chain stems from a study of T cell clonotyping in hematopoietic cell transplantation. Time point denoted: recipient sample about 28 days before transplant, after cytoreduction. This CDR3 is 16 amino acids long. CDR1 is KGHSH, CDR2 LQKENI, per germline. V dropped 1 base and J dropped 0 bases, with 10 bases sitting between them. Profiled with immunoSEQ multiplex PCR; TCRdb holds only in-frame clones, not every one. The table lists fewer than 100,000 clones, about 96% of them singletons. The V and J genes are TRBV18 and TRBJ1-5; tentatively, D is TRBD1 (6 bases). This clonotype was sampled from a woman aged 45-65 years with acute myeloid leukemia. Some clones in this sample may be carry-over from other donors' samples. Material: peripheral blood mononuclear cells, obtained before stem cell transplant. The CDR3 reads CASSPQQGSSNQPQHF. The CDR3 region has the DNA TGTGCCAGCTCACCACAGCAGGGGTCTAGCAATCAGCCCCAGCATTTT.